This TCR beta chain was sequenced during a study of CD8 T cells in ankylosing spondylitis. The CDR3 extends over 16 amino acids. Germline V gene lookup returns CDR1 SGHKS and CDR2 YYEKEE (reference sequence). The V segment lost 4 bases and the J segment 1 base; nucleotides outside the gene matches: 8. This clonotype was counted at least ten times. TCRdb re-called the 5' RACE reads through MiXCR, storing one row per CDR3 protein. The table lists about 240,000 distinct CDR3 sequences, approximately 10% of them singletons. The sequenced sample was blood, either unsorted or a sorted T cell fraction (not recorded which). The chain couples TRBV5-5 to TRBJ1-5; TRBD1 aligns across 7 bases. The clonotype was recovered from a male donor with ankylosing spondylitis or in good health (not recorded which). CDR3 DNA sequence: TGTGCCAGCAGCCGGACAGGCCCTATGAGCAATCAGCCCCAGCATTTT. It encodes CASSRTGPMSNQPQHF. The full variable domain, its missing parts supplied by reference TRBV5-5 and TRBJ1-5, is DAGVTQSPTHLIKTRGQQVTLRCSPISGHKSVSWYQQVLGQGPQFIFQYYEKEERGRGNFPDRFSARQFPNYSSELNVNALLLGDSALYLCASSRTGPMSNQPQHFGDGTRLSIL.